The 9 T cell receptor beta chains below all came from one sample that was sequenced in a study of cytomegalovirus exposure and HLA in healthy donors. PCR used 60 Vbeta primers and 13 Jbeta primers. Repertoires were generated with immunoSEQ multiplex PCR, while TCRdb's copy carries only in-frame clones and drops some. The table has around 130,000 clones, approximately 80% seen once; the top ten hold about 2.5%. The source material was PBMCs. The source is a boy between 2 and 15 years old in good health and CMV-seronegative.

This chain joins TRBV27 and TRBJ2-3, with 7 bases identical to TRBD2. This CDR3 spans 14 amino acids. From germline, CDR1 is MNHEY and CDR2 SMNVEV (reference sequence). V dropped 5 bases and J dropped 7; count of bases not matched to a gene: 9. The CDR3 region is CASSPKTSRYTQYF. Here the CDR3 DNA reads TGTGCCAGCAGTCCCAAGACTAGCAGGTATACGCAGTATTTT.

This clone is a singleton in its sample. The chain recombines TRBV7-2 with TRBJ2-3; TRBD2 aligns across 9 bases. Germline values: CDR1 SGHTA, CDR2 FQGNSA. The CDR3 extends over 17 amino acids. V lost 5 bases, J lost 2 bases, and 11 bases stayed unmatched. CDR3 in amino acids: CASSRGQRGALTDTQYF. CDR3 sequence (DNA): TGTGCCAGCAGCCGTGGCCAGCGGGGGGCCCTCACAGATACGCAGTATTTT.

The V gene is TRBV6-5, the J gene TRBJ2-5; unclear D gene. The last part of the DNA fits TRBJ2-7 better; the J call may be wrong. The CDR3 length is 13 residues. Germline V CDR1 and CDR2: MNHEY, SVGAGI. This chain's CDR3 is CASSPSEAAEQYF. CDR3 in DNA: TGTGCCAGCAGTCCCTCAGAGGCGGCCGAGCAGTACTTC.

The chain carries TRBV25-1 and TRBJ2-5; 10 nucleotides line up with TRBD1. The J segment lost 7 bases and the V segment lost 5 bases, leaving 4 bases of the junction unmatched. The length of the CDR3 is 13 residues. Germline assignment: CDR1 MGHDK and CDR2 SYGVNS. The CDR3 spells CASSRQGAGTQYF. CDR3 in DNA: TGTGCCAGCAGTCGACAGGGGGCCGGGACCCAGTACTTC.

This clone was found a few times. The J gene is TRBJ2-4, the V gene TRBV2; TRBD2 is a possible D gene (5 bases). From germline, CDR1 is SNHLY and CDR2 FYNNEI. V was pared by 7 bases and J by 6 bases, with 13 bases between. The CDR3 is 13 residues long. CDR3 sequence: CASKERGPNIQYF. The CDR3 coding sequence is TGTGCCAGCAAAGAAAGAGGGCCAAACATTCAGTACTTC.

The CDR3 region has the DNA TGTGCCATCAGTGACCCTAGCGGGGGTGCTCCCGAGCAGTACTTC. It encodes CAISDPSGGAPEQYF. This chain uses TRBV10-3 with TRBJ2-7, with TRBD2 matching over 10 bases. This CDR3 is 15 amino acids long. Looked up from germline, CDR1 is ENHRY and CDR2 is SYGVKD. V lost 3 bases and J lost 6; bases outside the gene matches: 8.

This clone was observed a handful of times. The rearrangement joins TRBV18 to TRBJ2-1, with D maybe TRBD1 (6 bases). Germline CDR1 is KGHSH and CDR2 is LQKENI. This CDR3 region has 20 residues. Trimming stripped 2 bases from V and 0 bases from J, with 23 bases between. CDR3 amino acids: CASSPTTGTSFSVSYNEQFF. In DNA form, the CDR3 reads TGTGCCAGCTCACCAACAACCGGGACATCCTTCTCGGTCTCCTACAATGAGCAGTTCTTC.

The chain couples TRBV4-1 to TRBJ2-1, with 9 bases aligning to TRBD1. Germline V gene lookup returns CDR1 MGHRA and CDR2 YSYEKL. The CDR3 loop spans 14 amino acids. J lost 8 bases, V lost 6 bases, and 8 bases had no gene match. Written as DNA, the CDR3 is TGCGCCAGCAGACCCGGGACAGGGTACGATGAGCAGTTCTTC. This gives the protein CASRPGTGYDEQFF.

The chain uses TRBV6-5 and TRBJ1-4, with 7 bases matching TRBD1. This CDR3 has 15 residues. Trimming at V came to 5 bases and at J to 7 bases, leaving 10 bases not matched to a gene. Germline-derived CDR1 and CDR2 are MNHEY and SVGAGI. In DNA form, the CDR3 reads TGTGCCAGCAGTGGCGGACAGGAGGTGATTGAAAAACTGTTTTTT. It translates to CASSGGQEVIEKLFF.